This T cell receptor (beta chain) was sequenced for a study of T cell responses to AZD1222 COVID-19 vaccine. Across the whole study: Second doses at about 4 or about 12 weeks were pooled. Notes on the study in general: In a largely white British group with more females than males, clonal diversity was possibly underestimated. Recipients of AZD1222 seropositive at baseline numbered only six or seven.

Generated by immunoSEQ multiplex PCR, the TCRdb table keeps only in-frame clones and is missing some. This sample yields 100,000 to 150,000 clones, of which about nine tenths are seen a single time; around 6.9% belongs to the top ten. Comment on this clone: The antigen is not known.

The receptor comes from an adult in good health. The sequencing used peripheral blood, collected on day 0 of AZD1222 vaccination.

CDR3 nucleotides: TGTGCCATCAGACAACATACCGGGACTAGCGGCAATGAGCAGTTCTTC. This encodes CAIRQHTGTSGNEQFF. J is TRBJ2-1 and V is TRBV10-3; TRBD2 aligns across 11 bases. V gave up 6 bases and J gave up 6 bases; unmatched junction bases: 10. The CDR3 sequence is 16 residues long. In germline, CDR1 is ENHRY, CDR2 SYGVKD.